This T cell receptor beta chain was documented in a study of T cell responses to AZD1222 COVID-19 vaccine. Study conclusions and caveats: Sampled repertoires all dated from after the peak T cell response.

Data came from immunoSEQ multiplex PCR; TCRdb stores just in-frame clones and leaves some out. The sample lists 200,000 or so clones, 93% occurring once. Second-dose groups at about 4 or about 12 weeks were pooled. Turning to this clone: Its specificity is not known.

Trimming pared 4 bases from V and 5 bases from J, leaving 5 bases between. CDR3 length equals 12 residues. The chain carries TRBV12-3 or TRBV12-4 and TRBJ2-2; no definite D call. This TCR derives from an adult who received the AZD1222 COVID-19 vaccine. Sample: peripheral blood, taken 28 days after the second AZD1222 dose. CDR3: CASSSLTGELFF. In nucleotides, the CDR3 is TGTGCCAGCAGTTCCTTAACCGGGGAGCTGTTTTTT.